A selection of T cell receptor beta chains follows, all from one sample in a study of T cell responses to AZD1222 COVID-19 vaccine. This table comes from immunoSEQ multiplex PCR, and its TCRdb copy is limited to in-frame clones, with some not included. The sample records tens of thousands of clones, approximately 85% being singletons. The source was peripheral blood, collected 28 days after the second AZD1222 dose. These receptors were taken from an adult who received the AZD1222 COVID-19 vaccine. The CDR3 runs from the conserved cysteine through the conserved F or W. Fields, in order: J gene, V gene, D gene, clone size, CDR3 protein, CDR3 DNA. A D gene is named only where the DNA matches it firmly. Part of the rows lack a size; the others show once, few, many or a class for expanded clones.

j_gene: TRBJ1-2; v_gene: TRBV29-1; d_gene: NA; abundance: NA; CDR3aa: CSVGQTHTGGYTF; CDR3nt: TGCAGCGTTGGACAGACCCACACGGGGGGCTACACCTTC
j_gene: TRBJ2-7; v_gene: TRBV28; d_gene: TRBD2; abundance: NA; CDR3aa: CASSLVPGAGGTTAAF; CDR3nt: TGTGCCAGCAGTTTGGTACCCGGAGCGGGAGGGACGACTGCGGCCTTC
j_gene: TRBJ1-4; v_gene: TRBV3-1/TRBV3-2; d_gene: NA; abundance: NA; CDR3aa: CASSQGVSEYEKLFF; CDR3nt: TGTGCCAGCAGCCAAGGGGTCAGCGAATATGAAAAACTGTTTTTT
j_gene: TRBJ2-3; v_gene: TRBV7-2; d_gene: NA; abundance: NA; CDR3aa: CASSLASRTDTQYF; CDR3nt: TGTGCCAGCAGCTTAGCTTCTCGGACAGATACGCAGTATTTT
j_gene: TRBJ1-1; v_gene: TRBV16; d_gene: NA; abundance: NA; CDR3aa: CASSYGGNTEAFF; CDR3nt: TGTGCCAGCAGTTACGGGGGGAACACTGAAGCTTTCTTT
j_gene: TRBJ1-1; v_gene: TRBV12-3/TRBV12-4; d_gene: NA; abundance: NA; CDR3aa: CASSSRGGTEAFF; CDR3nt: TGTGCCAGCAGTTCCAGGGGCGGGACTGAAGCTTTCTTT
j_gene: TRBJ2-7; v_gene: TRBV28; d_gene: NA; abundance: NA; CDR3aa: CASRRQTTYEQYF; CDR3nt: TGTGCCAGCAGGCGGCAGACTACCTACGAGCAGTACTTC
j_gene: TRBJ1-2; v_gene: TRBV28; d_gene: TRBD1; abundance: NA; CDR3aa: CASSFPDRGGGYTF; CDR3nt: TGTGCCAGCAGTTTCCCGGACAGGGGCGGTGGCTACACCTTC
j_gene: TRBJ1-3; v_gene: TRBV14; d_gene: TRBD1; abundance: NA; CDR3aa: CASSRDSSSDTIYF; CDR3nt: TGTGCCAGCAGCCGGGACAGCTCGTCTGACACCATATATTTT
j_gene: TRBJ2-3; v_gene: TRBV11-2; d_gene: NA; abundance: once; CDR3aa: CASSLGAGYPTDTQYF; CDR3nt: TGTGCCAGCAGCTTAGGGGCGGGGTACCCCACAGATACGCAGTATTTT
j_gene: TRBJ2-1; v_gene: TRBV28; d_gene: NA; abundance: once; CDR3aa: CASSTSSYNEQFF; CDR3nt: TGTGCCAGCAGTACTAGCTCCTACAATGAGCAGTTCTTC
j_gene: TRBJ1-1; v_gene: TRBV7-2; d_gene: NA; abundance: once; CDR3aa: CASSLRLGSNTEAFF; CDR3nt: TGTGCCAGCAGCTTAAGGTTAGGCAGCAACACTGAAGCTTTCTTT
j_gene: TRBJ1-5; v_gene: TRBV19; d_gene: NA; abundance: NA; CDR3aa: CASRVRGDGNQPQHF; CDR3nt: TGTGCCAGTAGGGTTAGAGGCGACGGGAATCAGCCCCAGCATTTT
j_gene: TRBJ1-1; v_gene: TRBV30; d_gene: NA; abundance: NA; CDR3aa: CAWTDYTEAFF; CDR3nt: TGTGCCTGGACGGATTACACTGAAGCTTTCTTT
j_gene: TRBJ2-7; v_gene: TRBV14; d_gene: TRBD2; abundance: NA; CDR3aa: CASSRTSGSKGDYEQYF; CDR3nt: TGTGCCAGCAGCCGGACTAGCGGGAGTAAGGGGGATTACGAGCAGTACTTC
j_gene: TRBJ2-7; v_gene: TRBV6-1; d_gene: NA; abundance: few; CDR3aa: CASSEPQYTTLHEQYF; CDR3nt: TGTGCCAGCAGTGAACCCCAGTATACTACGTTACACGAGCAGTACTTC
j_gene: TRBJ1-2; v_gene: TRBV7-2; d_gene: TRBD1; abundance: NA; CDR3aa: CASSFSITGGDYGYTF; CDR3nt: TGTGCCAGCAGCTTTTCCATTACAGGGGGCGACTATGGCTACACCTTC
j_gene: TRBJ1-1; v_gene: TRBV7-2; d_gene: NA; abundance: NA; CDR3aa: CASSRQENTEAFF; CDR3nt: TGTGCCAGCAGCCGCCAGGAGAACACTGAAGCTTTCTTT
j_gene: TRBJ1-2; v_gene: TRBV7-3; d_gene: NA; abundance: NA; CDR3aa: CASSLNSGDHGNGYTF; CDR3nt: TGTGCCAGCAGCTTAAACTCAGGGGATCATGGAAATGGCTACACCTTC
j_gene: TRBJ2-7; v_gene: TRBV6-1; d_gene: NA; abundance: NA; CDR3aa: CASSETGYEQYF; CDR3nt: TGTGCCAGCAGTGAAACGGGTTACGAGCAGTACTTC
j_gene: TRBJ2-7; v_gene: TRBV2; d_gene: TRBD1; abundance: NA; CDR3aa: CASSAGTGAEQYF; CDR3nt: TGTGCCAGCAGTGCGGGGACAGGGGCCGAGCAGTACTTC
j_gene: TRBJ2-5; v_gene: TRBV6-5; d_gene: NA; abundance: NA; CDR3aa: CASSSPMEETQYF; CDR3nt: TGTGCCAGCAGTTCCCCGATGGAAGAGACCCAGTACTTC
j_gene: TRBJ2-3; v_gene: TRBV7-3; d_gene: NA; abundance: NA; CDR3aa: CASSLLQGDTQYF; CDR3nt: TGTGCCAGCAGCTTGTTACAGGGAGATACGCAGTATTTT
j_gene: TRBJ2-7; v_gene: TRBV28; d_gene: TRBD2; abundance: NA; CDR3aa: CASSFPGGAYEQYF; CDR3nt: TGTGCCAGCAGTTTTCCGGGGGGGGCCTACGAGCAGTACTTC
j_gene: TRBJ2-3; v_gene: TRBV5-1; d_gene: TRBD2; abundance: NA; CDR3aa: CASSLEAGAGDTQYF; CDR3nt: TGCGCCAGCAGCTTGGAGGCGGGAGCGGGCGATACGCAGTATTTT
j_gene: TRBJ2-7; v_gene: TRBV6-5; d_gene: NA; abundance: NA; CDR3aa: CASSNPRYEQYF; CDR3nt: TGTGCCAGCAGTAACCCTAGGTACGAGCAGTACTTC
j_gene: TRBJ1-3; v_gene: TRBV7-3; d_gene: TRBD1; abundance: NA; CDR3aa: CASSSGQGNTIYF; CDR3nt: TGTGCCAGCAGCTCGGGACAGGGAAACACCATATATTTT
j_gene: TRBJ2-3; v_gene: TRBV24-1; d_gene: TRBD2; abundance: NA; CDR3aa: CATSERGGTDTQYF; CDR3nt: TGTGCCACCAGCGAGCGGGGGGGAACAGATACGCAGTATTTT
j_gene: TRBJ2-2; v_gene: TRBV3-1/TRBV3-2; d_gene: TRBD1; abundance: NA; CDR3aa: CASSQGGQGKVTGELFF; CDR3nt: TGTGCCAGCAGCCAAGGCGGACAGGGGAAAGTCACCGGGGAGCTGTTTTTT
j_gene: TRBJ1-2; v_gene: TRBV24-1; d_gene: NA; abundance: NA; CDR3aa: CATSAASYGYTF; CDR3nt: TGTGCCACCAGTGCTGCCAGCTATGGCTACACCTTC
j_gene: TRBJ1-1; v_gene: TRBV7-9; d_gene: NA; abundance: NA; CDR3aa: CASSPRLNTEAFF; CDR3nt: TGTGCCAGCAGCCCGAGATTGAACACTGAAGCTTTCTTT
j_gene: TRBJ1-2; v_gene: TRBV6-5; d_gene: NA; abundance: NA; CDR3aa: CASSYRPQVSDYTF; CDR3nt: TGTGCCAGCAGTTACCGCCCCCAGGTTAGCGACTACACCTTC
j_gene: TRBJ1-2; v_gene: TRBV18; d_gene: TRBD1; abundance: NA; CDR3aa: CASSPAGQGGYGYTF; CDR3nt: TGTGCCAGCTCACCGGCGGGACAGGGGGGCTATGGCTACACCTTC
j_gene: TRBJ1-4; v_gene: TRBV30; d_gene: NA; abundance: NA; CDR3aa: CAWSVQERGANEKLFF; CDR3nt: TGTGCCTGGAGTGTACAGGAGAGGGGTGCTAATGAAAAACTGTTTTTT
j_gene: TRBJ1-2; v_gene: TRBV6-5; d_gene: TRBD1; abundance: NA; CDR3aa: CASSTENRGLYGYTF; CDR3nt: TGTGCCAGCAGTACTGAGAACAGGGGACTCTATGGCTACACCTTC
j_gene: TRBJ2-3; v_gene: TRBV7-2; d_gene: TRBD2; abundance: NA; CDR3aa: CASSGTSGGETFTDTQYF; CDR3nt: TGTGCCAGCAGCGGCACTAGCGGGGGGGAGACCTTCACAGATACGCAGTATTTT
j_gene: TRBJ2-1; v_gene: TRBV28; d_gene: NA; abundance: NA; CDR3aa: CALERGPRSYNEQFF; CDR3nt: TGTGCCCTCGAACGGGGGCCTCGCTCCTACAATGAGCAGTTCTTC
j_gene: TRBJ2-1; v_gene: TRBV7-2; d_gene: TRBD2; abundance: NA; CDR3aa: CASSFAGGNEDEQFF; CDR3nt: TGTGCCAGCAGCTTCGCGGGGGGGAACGAGGATGAGCAGTTCTTC
j_gene: TRBJ1-2; v_gene: TRBV30; d_gene: NA; abundance: NA; CDR3aa: CAWSVRPVRKPNYGYTF; CDR3nt: TGTGCCTGGAGTGTACGCCCTGTCAGGAAACCTAACTATGGCTACACCTTC
j_gene: TRBJ1-2; v_gene: TRBV6-5; d_gene: NA; abundance: few; CDR3aa: CASTKSTGNYGYTF; CDR3nt: TGTGCCAGCACCAAGTCAACAGGGAACTATGGCTACACCTTC
j_gene: TRBJ2-5; v_gene: TRBV15; d_gene: NA; abundance: NA; CDR3aa: CATSPTKVLSAQYF; CDR3nt: TGTGCCACCAGCCCTACAAAAGTTCTGTCGGCCCAGTACTTC
j_gene: TRBJ2-3; v_gene: TRBV24-1; d_gene: NA; abundance: NA; CDR3aa: CATSGAASTDTQYF; CDR3nt: TGTGCCACCAGTGGGGCAGCTAGCACAGATACGCAGTATTTT
j_gene: TRBJ2-1; v_gene: TRBV6-5; d_gene: TRBD2; abundance: NA; CDR3aa: CASRRPPGLANEQFF; CDR3nt: TGTGCCAGCAGGAGACCACCGGGACTAGCGAATGAGCAGTTCTTC
j_gene: TRBJ1-2; v_gene: TRBV5-1; d_gene: NA; abundance: NA; CDR3aa: CASGGENGYTF; CDR3nt: TGCGCCTCTGGCGGAGAGAATGGCTACACCTTC
j_gene: TRBJ1-6; v_gene: TRBV19; d_gene: TRBD1; abundance: once; CDR3aa: CASSSGTEGSSPLHF; CDR3nt: TGTGCCAGTAGTTCCGGGACAGAGGGAAGCTCACCCCTCCACTTT
j_gene: TRBJ2-3; v_gene: TRBV2; d_gene: TRBD1; abundance: NA; CDR3aa: CASSVGQGYSDTQYF; CDR3nt: TGTGCCAGCAGTGTCGGACAGGGATATTCAGATACGCAGTATTTT